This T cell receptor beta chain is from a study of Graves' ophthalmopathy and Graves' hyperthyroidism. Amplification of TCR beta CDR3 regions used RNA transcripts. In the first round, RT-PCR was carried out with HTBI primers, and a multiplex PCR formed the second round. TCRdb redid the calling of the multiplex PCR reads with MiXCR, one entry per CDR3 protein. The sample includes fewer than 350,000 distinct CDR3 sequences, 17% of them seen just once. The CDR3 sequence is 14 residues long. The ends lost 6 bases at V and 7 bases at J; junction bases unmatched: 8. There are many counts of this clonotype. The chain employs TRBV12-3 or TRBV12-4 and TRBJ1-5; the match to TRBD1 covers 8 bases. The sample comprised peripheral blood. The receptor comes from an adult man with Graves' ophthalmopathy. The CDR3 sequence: CASSAGQGYQPQHF. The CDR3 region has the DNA TGTGCCAGCAGCGCTGGACAGGGATACCAGCCCCAGCATTTT.